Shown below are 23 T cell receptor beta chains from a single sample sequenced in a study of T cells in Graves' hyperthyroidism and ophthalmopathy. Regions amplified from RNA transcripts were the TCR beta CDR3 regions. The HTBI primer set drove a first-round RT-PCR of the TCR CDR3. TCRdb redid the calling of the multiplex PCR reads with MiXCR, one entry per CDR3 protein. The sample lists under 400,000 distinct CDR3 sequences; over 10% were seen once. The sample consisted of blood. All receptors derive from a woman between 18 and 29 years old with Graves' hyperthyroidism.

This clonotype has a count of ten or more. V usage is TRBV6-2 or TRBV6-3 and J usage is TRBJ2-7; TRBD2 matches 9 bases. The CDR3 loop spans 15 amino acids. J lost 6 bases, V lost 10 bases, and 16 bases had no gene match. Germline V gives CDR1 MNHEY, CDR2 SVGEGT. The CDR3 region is CATTSRREGLGEQYF. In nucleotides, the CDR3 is TGTGCCACCACGTCCCGGCGGGAGGGCCTAGGCGAGCAGTACTTC.

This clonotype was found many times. CDR3 amino acids: CASSPRLGPSSYNEQFF. CDR3 DNA: TGTGCCAGCAGCCCCCGGTTGGGGCCGAGCTCCTACAATGAGCAGTTCTTC. This sequence joins TRBV7-3 and TRBJ2-1; TRBD1 might be the D (5 bases). V was clipped by 5 bases and J by 0 bases, with 17 bases between them. CDR3 length equals 17 residues. From germline, CDR1 is SGHTA and CDR2 FQGTGA.

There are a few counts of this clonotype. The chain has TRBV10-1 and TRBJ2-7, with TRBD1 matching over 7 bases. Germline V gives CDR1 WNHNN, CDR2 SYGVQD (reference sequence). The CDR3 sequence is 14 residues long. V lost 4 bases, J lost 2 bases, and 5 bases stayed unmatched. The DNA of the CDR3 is TGCGCCAGCAGTGGTACAGGGGTACCCTACGAGCAGTACTTC. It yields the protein CASSGTGVPYEQYF.

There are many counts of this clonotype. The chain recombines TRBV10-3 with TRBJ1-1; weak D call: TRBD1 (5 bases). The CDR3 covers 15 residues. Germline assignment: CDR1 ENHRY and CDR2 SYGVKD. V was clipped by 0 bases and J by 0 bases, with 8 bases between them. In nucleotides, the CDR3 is TGTGCCATCAGTGAGTCAGAGGGGTTGAACACTGAAGCTTTCTTT. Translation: CAISESEGLNTEAFF.

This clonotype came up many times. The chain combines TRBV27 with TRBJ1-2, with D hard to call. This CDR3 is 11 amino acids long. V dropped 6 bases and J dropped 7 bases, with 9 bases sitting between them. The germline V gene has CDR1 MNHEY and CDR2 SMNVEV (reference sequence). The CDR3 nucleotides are TGTGCCAGCAGGCATACGGGTGGCTACACCTTC. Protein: CASRHTGGYTF.

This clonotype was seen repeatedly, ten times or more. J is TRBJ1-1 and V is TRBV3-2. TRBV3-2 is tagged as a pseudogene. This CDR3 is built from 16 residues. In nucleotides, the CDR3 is TGTGCCAGCAGCCAAAATCATGACTCATGGGCCACTGAAGCTTTCTTT. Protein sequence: CASSQNHDSWATEAFF.

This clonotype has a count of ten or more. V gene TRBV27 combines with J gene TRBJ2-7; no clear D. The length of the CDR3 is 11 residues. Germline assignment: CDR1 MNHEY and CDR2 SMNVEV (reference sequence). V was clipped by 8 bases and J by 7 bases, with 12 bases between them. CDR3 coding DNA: TGTGCCAGCGTTGGGTGGGGTGAGCAGTACTTC. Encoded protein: CASVGWGEQYF.

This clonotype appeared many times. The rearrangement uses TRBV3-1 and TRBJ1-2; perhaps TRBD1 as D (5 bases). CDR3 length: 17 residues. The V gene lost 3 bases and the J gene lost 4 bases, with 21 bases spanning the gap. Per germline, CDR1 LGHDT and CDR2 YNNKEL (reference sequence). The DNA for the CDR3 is TGTGCCAGCAGCCACCCCGGGGCCCGAGTCTCGGGCTATGGCTACACCTTC. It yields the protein CASSHPGARVSGYGYTF.

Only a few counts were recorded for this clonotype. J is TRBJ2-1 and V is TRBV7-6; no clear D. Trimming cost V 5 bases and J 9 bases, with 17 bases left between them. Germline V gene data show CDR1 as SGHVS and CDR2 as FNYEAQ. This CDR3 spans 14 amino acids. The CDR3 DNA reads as TGTGCCAGCAGCCCCGGGTCTCCGGGTGGTGAGCAGTTCTTC. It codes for CASSPGSPGGEQFF.

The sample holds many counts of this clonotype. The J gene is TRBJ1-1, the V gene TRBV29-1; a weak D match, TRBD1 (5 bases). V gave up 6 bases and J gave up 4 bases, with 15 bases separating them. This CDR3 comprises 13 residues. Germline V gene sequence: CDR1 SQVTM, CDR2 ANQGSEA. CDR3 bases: TGCAGCGTACGGGGCCTAATGGGCACTGAAGCTTTCTTT. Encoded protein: CSVRGLMGTEAFF.

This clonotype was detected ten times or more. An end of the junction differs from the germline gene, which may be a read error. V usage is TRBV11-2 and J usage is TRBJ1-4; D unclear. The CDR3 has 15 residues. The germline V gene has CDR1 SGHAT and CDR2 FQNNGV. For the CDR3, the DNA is TGTGCCAGCAGCTTAGTGGTAGGACCTAAAGAAAAACTGTTTTTT. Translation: CASSLVVGPKEKLFF.

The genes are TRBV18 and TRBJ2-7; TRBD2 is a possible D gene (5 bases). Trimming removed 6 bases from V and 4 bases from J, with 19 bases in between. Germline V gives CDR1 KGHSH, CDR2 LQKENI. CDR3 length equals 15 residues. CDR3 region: CASSPKSGLDYEQYF. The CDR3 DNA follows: TGTGCCAGCTCCCCCAAAAGCGGATTGGATTACGAGCAGTACTTC.

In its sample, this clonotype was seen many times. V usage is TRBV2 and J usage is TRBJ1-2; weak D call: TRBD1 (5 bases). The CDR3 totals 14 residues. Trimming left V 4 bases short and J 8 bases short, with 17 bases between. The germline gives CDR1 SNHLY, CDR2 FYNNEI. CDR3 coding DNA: TGTGCCAGCAGTGGAGGCATGAGGGGCGGAGGCTACACCTTC. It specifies CASSGGMRGGGYTF.

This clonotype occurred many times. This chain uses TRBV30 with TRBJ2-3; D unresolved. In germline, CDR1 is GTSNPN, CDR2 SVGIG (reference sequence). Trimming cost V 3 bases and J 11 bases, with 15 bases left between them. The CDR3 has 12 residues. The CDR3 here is CAWSALGLGQYF. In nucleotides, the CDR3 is TGTGCCTGGAGCGCATTGGGTCTGGGGCAGTATTTT.

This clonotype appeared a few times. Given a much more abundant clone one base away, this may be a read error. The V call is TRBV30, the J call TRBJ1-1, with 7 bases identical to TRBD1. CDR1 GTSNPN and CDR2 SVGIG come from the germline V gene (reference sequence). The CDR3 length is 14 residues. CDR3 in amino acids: CVWSPGQAVTEAFF. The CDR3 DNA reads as TGTGTCTGGAGCCCTGGACAGGCGGTGACTGAAGCTTTCTTT.

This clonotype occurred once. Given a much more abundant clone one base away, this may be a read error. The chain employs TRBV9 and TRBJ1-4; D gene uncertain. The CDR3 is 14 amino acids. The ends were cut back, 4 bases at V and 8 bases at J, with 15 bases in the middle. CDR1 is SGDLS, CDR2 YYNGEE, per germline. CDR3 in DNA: TGTGCCAGCAGCACGTCCGAGCCTCAGGAAAAACTGTTTTTT. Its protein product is CASSTSEPQEKLFF. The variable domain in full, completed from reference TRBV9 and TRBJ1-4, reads DSGVTQTPKHLITATGQRVTLRCSPRSGDLSVYWYQQSLDQGLQFLIQYYNGEERAKGNILERFSAQQFPDLHSELNLSSLELGDSALYFCASSTSEPQEKLFFGSGTQLSVL.

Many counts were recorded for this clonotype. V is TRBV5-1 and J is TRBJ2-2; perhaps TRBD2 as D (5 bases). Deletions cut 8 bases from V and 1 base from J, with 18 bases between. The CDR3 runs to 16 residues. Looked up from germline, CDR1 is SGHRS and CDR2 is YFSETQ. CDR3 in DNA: TGCGCCAGTACGTACGGCGGGCGCTTGAACACCGGGGAGCTGTTTTTT. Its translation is CASTYGGRLNTGELFF.

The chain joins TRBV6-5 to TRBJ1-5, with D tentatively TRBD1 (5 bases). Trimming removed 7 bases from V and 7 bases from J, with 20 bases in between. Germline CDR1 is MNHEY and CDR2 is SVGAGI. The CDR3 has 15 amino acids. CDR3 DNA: TGTGCCAGCAACCCCCAGGGTTTAGGGGCGCAGCCCCAGCATTTT. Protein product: CASNPQGLGAQPQHF.

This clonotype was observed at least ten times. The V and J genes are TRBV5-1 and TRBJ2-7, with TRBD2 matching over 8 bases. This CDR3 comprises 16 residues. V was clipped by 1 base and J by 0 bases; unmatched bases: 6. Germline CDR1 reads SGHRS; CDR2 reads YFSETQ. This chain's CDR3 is CASSLTLSGSSYEQYF. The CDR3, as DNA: TGCGCCAGCAGCTTGACCCTCAGCGGGAGCTCCTACGAGCAGTACTTC.

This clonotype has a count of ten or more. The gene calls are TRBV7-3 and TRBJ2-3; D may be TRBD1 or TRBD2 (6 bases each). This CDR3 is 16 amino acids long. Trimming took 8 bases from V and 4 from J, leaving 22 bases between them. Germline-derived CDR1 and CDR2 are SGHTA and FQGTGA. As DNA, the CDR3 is TGTGCCAGCTGCGCATCCCCTGGAGGGGGTCCAGATACGCAGTATTTT. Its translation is CASCASPGGGPDTQYF.

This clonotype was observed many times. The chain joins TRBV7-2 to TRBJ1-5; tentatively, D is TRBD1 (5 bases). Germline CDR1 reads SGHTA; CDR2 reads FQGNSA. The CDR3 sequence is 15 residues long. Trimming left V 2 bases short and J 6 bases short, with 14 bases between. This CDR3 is CASSLIVGGSQPQHF. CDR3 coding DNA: TGTGCCAGCAGCTTAATAGTGGGGGGGAGTCAGCCCCAGCATTTT.

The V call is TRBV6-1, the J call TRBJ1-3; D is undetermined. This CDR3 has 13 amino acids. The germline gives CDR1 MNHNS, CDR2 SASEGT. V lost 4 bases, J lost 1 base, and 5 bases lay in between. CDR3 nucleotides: TGTGCCAGCAGTGCTCAGTCTGGAAACACCATATATTTT. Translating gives CASSAQSGNTIYF.

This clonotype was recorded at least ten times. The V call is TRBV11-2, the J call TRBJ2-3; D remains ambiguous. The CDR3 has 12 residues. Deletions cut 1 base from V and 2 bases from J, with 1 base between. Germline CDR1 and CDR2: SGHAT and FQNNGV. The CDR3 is CASSLVTDTQYF. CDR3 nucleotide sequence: TGTGCCAGCAGCTTAGTCACAGATACGCAGTATTTT.